This T cell receptor (beta chain) was sequenced during a study of somatic mutations in cytotoxic T cells in rheumatoid arthritis. Flow cytometry was used to check the purity of CD4+ and CD8+ cells, which had been isolated by positive magnetic bead selection. CDR1 and CDR2 (germline): MDHEN, SYDVKM. The CDR3 spans 14 residues. V was trimmed by 6 bases and J by 4 bases, leaving 12 bases between them. Study-level results: Some patients, about an eighth of the roughly 65, had a largest CD8+ clone that exceeded 20% of CD8+ cells.

Libraries were prepared by immunoSEQ multiplex PCR; TCRdb keeps only in-frame clonotypes and omits some of them. This table holds roughly 4,400 clones, 70% to 90% found once. As concerns this clone: Its antigen is unknown.

This chain joins TRBV28 and TRBJ2-2; D is perhaps TRBD1 (5 bases). This TCR came from a woman between 50 and 59 years old with rheumatoid arthritis. Sequenced material: CD8+ T cells sorted from blood. The CDR3 bases are TGTGCCAGCAGCCCCCAGGGAAGCACCGGGGAGCTGTTTTTT. Translated, it gives CASSPQGSTGELFF.